This T cell receptor beta chain comes out of a study of blood T cell repertoires in COVID-19. Repertoires were generated with immunoSEQ multiplex PCR, while TCRdb's copy carries only in-frame clones and drops some. The sample holds hundreds of thousands of clones, about 88% seen once. All enrollees were roughly 18 to 90 years old and from under 25 US areas. Participants had their cohort set by participant-reported clinical history. Unmatched junction bases numbered 4, after V lost 5 bases and J lost 5 bases. CDR3 size: 14 residues. The germline V gene has CDR1 LGHDT and CDR2 YNNKEL (reference sequence).

The sequenced sample consisted of PBMCs or T cells enriched from blood (not recorded which). The TCR sequence derives from a woman in her 30s who had recovered from COVID-19. J is TRBJ2-7 and V is TRBV3-1 (or the pseudogene TRBV3-2); 12 bases agree with TRBD2. CDR3 nucleotides: TGTGCCAGCAGCTTCCGGACTAGCGGGAACGAGCAGTACTTC. Translation gives CASSFRTSGNEQYF.